The present T cell receptor beta chain was sequenced within a study of tumor-infiltrating lymphocytes in glioblastoma multiforme. Multiple V-beta primers and a C-beta primer amplified TCRB from RNA. A C-beta primer primed TCRB cDNA from approximately 0.5 ug RNA. No unique molecular identifiers were described for these TCRB libraries. TCRdb redid the calling of the multiplex PCR reads with MiXCR, one entry per CDR3 protein. The data hold approximately 11,000 distinct CDR3 sequences, with about 72% observed a single time. A total of 12 residues make up the CDR3, ends included. Germline CDR1 and CDR2: DFQATT and SNEGSKA (reference sequence). Regarding this clonotype: Antigen specificity is unknown. In this CDR3 the conserved last residue, phenylalanine or tryptophan, is missing, so a read error is likely. The limits of the CDR3 on the DNA are not certain, so only TCRdb's listed CDR3 is given.

Study-wide findings and caveats: Functional subtype sorting of these T cells was not performed. Detected clone frequencies may not reflect cell counts, being RNA-based.

The receptor comes from a male donor with glioblastoma. The chain is built from TRBV20-1 and TRBJ1-2. Material for sequencing was brain tumor tissue. CDR3 loop: CSAREELDGYTS.